Following are 23 T cell receptor beta chains from one sample sequenced in a study of T cell repertoires in cytomegalovirus infection. TCRdb used MiXCR to reprocess the reads, holding one entry per CDR3 protein. The sample has roughly 150,000 distinct CDR3 sequences; around 22% are singletons. The sample consisted of PBMCs. These receptors originate from a human donor in good health (CMV status not recorded). Some clones in this sample may be carry-over from other donors' samples.

V usage is TRBV28 and J usage is TRBJ2-1; 14 nucleotides align to TRBD2. Germline V gene sequence: CDR1 MDHEN, CDR2 SYDVKM. The CDR3 consists of 21 residues. The V segment lost 6 bases and the J segment 4 bases; nucleotides outside the gene matches: 20. The CDR3 loop is CASSPPVTSGRANMIYNEQFF. The CDR3 DNA follows: TGTGCCAGCAGCCCCCCCGTGACTAGCGGGAGGGCCAACATGATTTACAATGAGCAGTTCTTC.

This rearrangement joins TRBV27 to TRBJ1-5; D is unclear. V lost 3 bases and J 0 bases, leaving 9 bases between the germline ends. The CDR3 is 15 residues long. Germline loops: CDR1 MNHEY, CDR2 SMNVEV (reference sequence). In DNA form, the CDR3 reads TGTGCCAGCAGTTTTGGCAGGAATAGCAATCAGCCCCAGCATTTT. Amino acid sequence: CASSFGRNSNQPQHF.

This rearrangement joins TRBV2 to TRBJ2-7; 13 bases are a match to TRBD2. CDR3 length equals 15 residues. Losses at the gene ends were 1 base for V and 5 bases for J; bases not matched to a gene: 2. Looked up from germline, CDR1 is SNHLY and CDR2 is FYNNEI. The CDR3, as DNA: TGTGCCAGCAGTGAAGTGGGGACTAGCGGGAACGAGCAGTACTTC. This gives the protein CASSEVGTSGNEQYF.

This clonotype was counted ten times or more. V gene TRBV18 combines with J gene TRBJ1-3; D ambiguous. The CDR3 is 17 residues long. Trimming stripped 3 bases from V and 0 bases from J, with 15 bases between. Per germline, CDR1 KGHSH and CDR2 LQKENI. Written as DNA, the CDR3 is TGTGCCAGCTCACCGCTAGCGGGAGAACACTCTGGAAACACCATATATTTT. Encoded protein: CASSPLAGEHSGNTIYF.

This clonotype was detected only a few times. The chain couples TRBV12-3 or TRBV12-4 to TRBJ2-3, with 12 bases identical to TRBD2. V gave up 1 base and J gave up 7 bases; unmatched junction bases: 9. The CDR3 totals 17 residues. The CDR3 coding sequence is TGTGCCAGCAGTTTAGAGACGACTAGCGGGAGTGTGAATACGCAGTATTTT. Amino acids: CASSLETTSGSVNTQYF.

In this sample, this clonotype turned up many times. The CDR3 here is CASSMAGTYEQYF. The CDR3 nucleotides read TGTGCCAGCAGTATGGCGGGCACCTACGAGCAGTACTTC. The chain employs TRBV28 and TRBJ2-7; a possible D gene is TRBD2 (5 bases). The CDR3 is made up of 13 amino acids. Germline lookup yields CDR1 MDHEN and CDR2 SYDVKM. Deletions cut 5 bases from V and 2 bases from J, with 10 bases between.

This clonotype was found many times. This sequence joins TRBV7-8 and TRBJ2-7; D may be TRBD1 (6 bases). Germline V gene data show CDR1 as SGHVS and CDR2 as FQNEAQ. This CDR3 has 14 amino acids. V dropped 3 bases and J dropped 3 bases, with 12 bases sitting between them. The CDR3 DNA reads TGTGCCAGCAGCTTGGGGGACACCCTCTACGAGCAGTACTTC. Its translation: CASSLGDTLYEQYF. Filled out from reference TRBV7-8 and TRBJ2-7, the complete variable domain reads GAGVSQSPRYKVAKRGQDVALRCDPISGHVSLFWYQQALGQGPEFLTYFQNEAQLDKSGLPSDRFFAERPEGSVSTLKIQRTQQEDSAVYLCASSLGDTLYEQYFGPGTRLTVT.

The V gene is TRBV7-9, the J gene TRBJ2-3, with 13 bases aligning to TRBD2. V lost 4 bases, J lost 4 bases, and 8 bases stayed unmatched. The CDR3 contains 17 residues. Germline-derived CDR1 and CDR2 are SEHNR and FQNEAQ (reference sequence). The CDR3 loop is CASSSELAGGGADTQYF. The CDR3 bases are TGTGCCAGCAGCTCCGAACTAGCGGGAGGGGGCGCAGATACGCAGTATTTT.

This clonotype has only a few counts. J is TRBJ2-3 and V is TRBV20-1, with 9 bases fitting TRBD2. V lost 4 bases and J lost 9; bases outside the gene matches: 11. Per the germline V gene, CDR1 is DFQATT and CDR2 is SNEGSKA (reference sequence). The CDR3 extends over 14 amino acids. CDR3 bases: TGCAGTGCTACCAATGGGCGGGAGGGTCCCACGCAGTATTTT. It is translated as CSATNGREGPTQYF.

In its sample, this clonotype was seen a few times. This chain uses TRBV28 with TRBJ1-5, with D uncertain. The germline CDR1 and CDR2 sequences are MDHEN and SYDVKM. The germline V and J ends were trimmed by 7 bases and 0 bases, with 4 bases remaining between them. There are 12 residues in the CDR3. The CDR3 DNA sequence: TGTGCCAGCATTAATAGCAATCAGCCCCAGCATTTT. Protein: CASINSNQPQHF. The complete variable domain, with remaining parts taken from reference TRBV28 and TRBJ1-5, reads DVKVTQSSRYLVKRTGEKVFLECVQDMDHENMFWYRQDPGLGLRLIYFSYDVKMKEKGDIPEGYSVSREKKERFSLILESASTNQTSMYLCASINSNQPQHFGDGTRLSIL.

The table lists this clonotype with many counts. The chain couples TRBV5-1 to TRBJ2-1; possibly TRBD2 for D (6 bases). Per the germline V gene, CDR1 is SGHRS and CDR2 is YFSETQ. V was shortened by 0 bases and J by 9 bases, with 13 bases between the two germline ends. The CDR3 consists of 14 residues. The CDR3 DNA sequence: TGCGCCAGCAGCTTGGACGGGGGACGTGGTGAGCAGTTCTTC. Protein: CASSLDGGRGEQFF.

Only a few counts were recorded for this clonotype. V is TRBV7-3 and J is TRBJ1-1; no reliable D call. Trimming took off 0 bases at V and 0 bases at J, with 8 bases between the two ends. The CDR3 is made up of 15 amino acids. Germline values: CDR1 SGHTA, CDR2 FQGTGA. The CDR3 sequence: CASSLTREMNTEAFF. The CDR3 bases are TGTGCCAGCAGCTTAACGAGGGAAATGAACACTGAAGCTTTCTTT.

The chain carries TRBV19 and TRBJ1-1; 7 bases map to TRBD1. The V segment lost 5 bases and the J segment 7 bases; nucleotides outside the gene matches: 7. Germline assignment: CDR1 LNHDA and CDR2 SQIVND (reference sequence). The CDR3 has 13 residues. The chain's CDR3 is CASSGGGEIEAFF. As DNA, the CDR3 is TGTGCCAGTAGTGGAGGGGGCGAGATTGAAGCTTTCTTT.

The J gene is TRBJ2-7, the V gene TRBV11-2; 7 bases map to TRBD1. The CDR3 has 14 residues. Germline V gene lookup returns CDR1 SGHAT and CDR2 FQNNGV. V lost 3 bases to trimming and J lost 0 bases; unmatched junction nucleotides: 2. Here the CDR3 reads CASSFGQDSYEQYF. CDR3 nucleotide sequence: TGTGCCAGCAGCTTCGGACAGGACTCCTACGAGCAGTACTTC.

This clonotype was detected a few times. The genes are TRBV28 and TRBJ1-5, with 8 bases that match TRBD1. Germline V gene data show CDR1 as MDHEN and CDR2 as SYDVKM. The ends lost 7 bases at V and 7 bases at J; junction bases unmatched: 6. The CDR3 has 13 amino acids. CDR3 in DNA: TGTGCCAGCATTCGACAGGGGAGGCAGCCCCAGCATTTT. Translation gives CASIRQGRQPQHF.

This clonotype appeared many times. The chain uses TRBV28 and TRBJ2-1; D tentatively reads TRBD1 or TRBD2 (7 bases each). Germline V CDR1 and CDR2: MDHEN, SYDVKM. V lost 3 bases and J 4 bases, leaving 13 bases between the germline ends. The CDR3 loop spans 15 amino acids. In DNA, the CDR3 is TGTGCCAGCAGTTTCAGGGGGGAGGGGTACAATGAGCAGTTCTTC. Translated, it gives CASSFRGEGYNEQFF.

Notes on this clonotype: This sequence may be a read error, since a much larger clone differs from it by one base. This sequence joins TRBV14 and TRBJ2-3, with 13 bases that match TRBD2. The CDR3 extends over 16 amino acids. CDR1 SGHDN and CDR2 FVKESK come from the germline V gene. The CDR3 nucleotides read TGTGTCAGCAGCCAAAAAACTAGCGGGAGGGCAGATACGCAGTATTTT. This gives the protein CVSSQKTSGRADTQYF.

The J gene is TRBJ2-1, the V gene TRBV7-3, with 7 bases that match TRBD1. The CDR3 has 16 amino acids. The V gene end was trimmed by 0 bases and the J gene end by 6 bases; junction bases not matched to a gene: 8. Germline loops: CDR1 SGHTA, CDR2 FQGTGA. The DNA of the CDR3 is TGTGCCAGCAGCTTAACCGCGACAGGGAGCTCCAATGAGCAGTTCTTC. Protein product: CASSLTATGSSNEQFF.

This clonotype was counted between two and nine times. The chain uses TRBV19 and TRBJ2-2, with TRBD1 identical over 7 bases. V lost 5 bases, J lost 1 base, and 7 bases stayed unmatched. The CDR3 runs to 16 residues. The germline gives CDR1 LNHDA, CDR2 SQIVND (reference sequence). This CDR3 reads CASSQGDRRNTGELFF. In DNA, the CDR3 is TGTGCCAGTAGTCAAGGGGACAGAAGGAACACCGGGGAGCTGTTTTTT.

In its sample, this clonotype was seen a few times. This chain connects TRBV12-3 or TRBV12-4 to TRBJ2-3; the match to TRBD1 covers 7 bases. With V trimmed by 1 base and J by 5 bases, 3 bases remained unmatched. This CDR3 comprises 14 residues. The CDR3, as DNA: TGTGCCAGCAGTTTAGTGTCAGGGGGAGATACGCAGTATTTT. Encoded protein: CASSLVSGGDTQYF.

This clonotype was found a few times. The chain couples TRBV28 to TRBJ1-6; no firm D call. Germline-derived CDR1 and CDR2 are MDHEN and SYDVKM. V lost 6 bases and J 10 bases, leaving 10 bases between the germline ends. CDR3 length: 12 amino acids. The DNA of the CDR3 is TGTGCCAGCAGCCGGGGAACCTCACCCCTCCACTTT. This sequence encodes CASSRGTSPLHF.

This clonotype was counted a few times. This chain joins TRBV28 and TRBJ1-1; D might be TRBD1 (6 bases). Trimming stripped 5 bases from V and 1 base from J, with 17 bases between. The CDR3 is made up of 16 amino acids. CDR1 is MDHEN and CDR2 is SYDVKM in the germline V gene. CDR3 bases: TGTGCCAGCAGTAAGGGGTGGGGGGCGCGGAACACTGAAGCTTTCTTT. It translates to CASSKGWGARNTEAFF.

The V gene is TRBV29-1, the J gene TRBJ2-7; 7 positions match TRBD1. Trimming removed 6 bases from V and 1 base from J; junction bases left unmatched: 6. Per the germline V gene, CDR1 is SQVTM and CDR2 is ANQGSEA. This CDR3 contains 13 residues. CDR3 residues: CSVDGTDSYEQYF. DNA for the CDR3: TGCAGCGTCGACGGGACAGATTCCTACGAGCAGTACTTC.